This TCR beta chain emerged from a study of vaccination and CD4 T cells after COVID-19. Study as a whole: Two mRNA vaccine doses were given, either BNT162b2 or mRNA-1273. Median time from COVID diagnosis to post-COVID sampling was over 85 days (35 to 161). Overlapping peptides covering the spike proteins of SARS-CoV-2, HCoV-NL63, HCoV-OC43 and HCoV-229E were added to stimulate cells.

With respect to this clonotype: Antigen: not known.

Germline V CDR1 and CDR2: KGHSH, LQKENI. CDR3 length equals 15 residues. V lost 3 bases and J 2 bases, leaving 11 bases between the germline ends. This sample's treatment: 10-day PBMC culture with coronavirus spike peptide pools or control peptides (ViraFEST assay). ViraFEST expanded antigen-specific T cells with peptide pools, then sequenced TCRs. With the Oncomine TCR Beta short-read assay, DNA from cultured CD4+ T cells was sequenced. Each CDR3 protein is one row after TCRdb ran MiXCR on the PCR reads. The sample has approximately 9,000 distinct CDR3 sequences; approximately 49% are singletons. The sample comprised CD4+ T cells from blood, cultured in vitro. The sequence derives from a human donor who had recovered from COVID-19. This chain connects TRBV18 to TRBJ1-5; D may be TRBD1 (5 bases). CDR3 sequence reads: CASSPSGFGNQPQHF. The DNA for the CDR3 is TGTGCCAGCTCACCCTCAGGGTTTGGCAATCAGCCCCAGCATTTT.